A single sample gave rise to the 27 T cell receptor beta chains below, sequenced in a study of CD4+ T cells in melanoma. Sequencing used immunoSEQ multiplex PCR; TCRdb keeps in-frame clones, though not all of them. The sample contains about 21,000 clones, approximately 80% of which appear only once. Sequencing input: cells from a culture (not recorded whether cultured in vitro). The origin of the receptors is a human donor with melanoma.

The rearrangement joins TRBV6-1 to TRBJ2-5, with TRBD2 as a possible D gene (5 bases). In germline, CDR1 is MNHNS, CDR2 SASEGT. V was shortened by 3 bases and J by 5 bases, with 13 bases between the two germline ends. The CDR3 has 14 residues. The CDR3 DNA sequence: TGTGCCAGCAGTGATGTTTGGGGAGTGGAGACCCAGTACTTC. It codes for CASSDVWGVETQYF.

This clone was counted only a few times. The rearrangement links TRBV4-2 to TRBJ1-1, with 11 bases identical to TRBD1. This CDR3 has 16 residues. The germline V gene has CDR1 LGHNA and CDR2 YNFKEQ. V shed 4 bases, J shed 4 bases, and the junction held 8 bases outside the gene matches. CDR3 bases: TGTGCCAGCAGCCCGCGGACAGGGGGCGTATTCACTGAAGCTTTCTTT. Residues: CASSPRTGGVFTEAFF.

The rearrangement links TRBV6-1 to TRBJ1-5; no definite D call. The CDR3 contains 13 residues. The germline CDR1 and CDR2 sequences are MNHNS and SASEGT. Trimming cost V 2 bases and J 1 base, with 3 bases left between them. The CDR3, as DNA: TGTGCCAGCAGTGAACAGAGCAATCAGCCCCAGCATTTT. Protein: CASSEQSNQPQHF.

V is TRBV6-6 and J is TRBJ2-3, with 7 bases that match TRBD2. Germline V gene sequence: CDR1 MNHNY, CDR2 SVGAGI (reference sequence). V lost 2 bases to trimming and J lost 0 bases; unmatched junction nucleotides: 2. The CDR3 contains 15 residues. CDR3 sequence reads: CASSYGRGSTDTQYF. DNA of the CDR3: TGTGCCAGCAGTTACGGGCGGGGGAGCACAGATACGCAGTATTTT.

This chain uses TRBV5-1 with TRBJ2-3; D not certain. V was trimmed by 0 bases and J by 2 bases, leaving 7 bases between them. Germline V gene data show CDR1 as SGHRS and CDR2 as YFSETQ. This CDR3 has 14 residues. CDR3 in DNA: TGCGCCAGCAGCTTGGGGGTGATCACAGATACGCAGTATTTT. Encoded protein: CASSLGVITDTQYF.

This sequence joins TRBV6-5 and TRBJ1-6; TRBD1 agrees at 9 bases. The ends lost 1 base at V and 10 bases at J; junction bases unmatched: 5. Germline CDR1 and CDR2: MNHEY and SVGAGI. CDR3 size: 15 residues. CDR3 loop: CASSYLGQGRSPLHF. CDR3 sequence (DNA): TGTGCCAGCAGTTACTTGGGACAGGGAAGGTCACCCCTCCACTTT.

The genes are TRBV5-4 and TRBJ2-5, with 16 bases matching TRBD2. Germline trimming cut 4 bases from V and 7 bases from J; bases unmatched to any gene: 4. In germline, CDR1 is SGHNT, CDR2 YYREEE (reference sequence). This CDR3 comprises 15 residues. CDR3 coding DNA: TGTGCCAGCAGCGCCGGGACTAGCGGGGGGGGGACCCAGTACTTC. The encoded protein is CASSAGTSGGGTQYF.

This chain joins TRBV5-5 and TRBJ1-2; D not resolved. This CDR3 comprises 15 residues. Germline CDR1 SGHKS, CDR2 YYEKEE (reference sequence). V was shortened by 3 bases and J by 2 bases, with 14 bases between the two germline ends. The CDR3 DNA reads TGTGCCAGCAGCTCCTGGACCACGGCCAACTATGGCTACACCTTC. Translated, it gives CASSSWTTANYGYTF.

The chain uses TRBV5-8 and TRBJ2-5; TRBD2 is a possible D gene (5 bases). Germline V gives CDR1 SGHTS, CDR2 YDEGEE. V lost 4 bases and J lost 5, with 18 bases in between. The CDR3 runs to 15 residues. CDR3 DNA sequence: TGTGCCAGCAGCCGGGAAGGATATAGTGGGGAGACCCAGTACTTC. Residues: CASSREGYSGETQYF.

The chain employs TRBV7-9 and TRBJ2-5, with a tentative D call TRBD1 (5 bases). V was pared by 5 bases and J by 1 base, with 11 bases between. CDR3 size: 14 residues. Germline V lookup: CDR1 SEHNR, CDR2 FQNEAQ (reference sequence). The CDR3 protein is CASSPRQFQETQYF. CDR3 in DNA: TGTGCCAGCAGCCCCCGACAGTTCCAAGAGACCCAGTACTTC.

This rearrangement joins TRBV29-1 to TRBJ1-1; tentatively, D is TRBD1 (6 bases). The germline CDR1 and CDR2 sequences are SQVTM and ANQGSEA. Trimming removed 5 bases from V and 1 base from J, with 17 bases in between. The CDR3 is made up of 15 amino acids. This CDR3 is CSVLRGGQSNTEAFF. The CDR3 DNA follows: TGCAGCGTTCTCCGAGGAGGACAGTCGAACACTGAAGCTTTCTTT.

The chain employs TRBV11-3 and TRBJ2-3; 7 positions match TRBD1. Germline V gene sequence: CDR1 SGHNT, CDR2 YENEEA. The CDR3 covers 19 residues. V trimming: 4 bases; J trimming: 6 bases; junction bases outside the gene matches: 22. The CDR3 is CASSSGLSTTGKFSDTQYF. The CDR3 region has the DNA TGTGCCAGCAGCTCGGGCCTTTCGACGACAGGGAAGTTTTCCGATACGCAGTATTTT. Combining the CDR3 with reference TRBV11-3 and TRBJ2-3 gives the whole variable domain EAGVVQSPRYKIIEKKQPVAFWCNPISGHNTLYWYLQNLGQGPELLIRYENEEAVDDSQLPKDRFSAERLKGVDSTLKIQPAELGDSAVYLCASSSGLSTTGKFSDTQYFGPGTRLTVL.

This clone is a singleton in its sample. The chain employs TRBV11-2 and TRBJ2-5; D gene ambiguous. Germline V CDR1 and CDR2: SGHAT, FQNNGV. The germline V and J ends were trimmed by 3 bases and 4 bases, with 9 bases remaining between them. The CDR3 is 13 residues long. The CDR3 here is CASSFSIGETQYF. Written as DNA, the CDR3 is TGTGCCAGCAGCTTTTCCATAGGAGAGACCCAGTACTTC.

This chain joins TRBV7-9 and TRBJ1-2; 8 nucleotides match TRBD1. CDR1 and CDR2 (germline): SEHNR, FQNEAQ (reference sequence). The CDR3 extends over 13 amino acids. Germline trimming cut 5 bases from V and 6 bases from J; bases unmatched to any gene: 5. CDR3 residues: CASSGQGANGYTF. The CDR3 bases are TGTGCCAGCAGCGGGCAGGGGGCCAATGGCTACACCTTC.

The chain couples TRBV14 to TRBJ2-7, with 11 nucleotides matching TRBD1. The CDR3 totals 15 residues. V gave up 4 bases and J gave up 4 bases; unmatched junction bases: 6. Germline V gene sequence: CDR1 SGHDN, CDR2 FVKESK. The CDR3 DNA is TGTGCCAGCAGCCGCGGGACAGGGGGTAATTACGAGCAGTACTTC. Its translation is CASSRGTGGNYEQYF.

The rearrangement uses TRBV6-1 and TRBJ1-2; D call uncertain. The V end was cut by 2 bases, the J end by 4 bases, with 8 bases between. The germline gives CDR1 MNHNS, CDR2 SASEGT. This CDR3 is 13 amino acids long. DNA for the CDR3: TGTGCCAGCAGTGAAAACGGATTCTATGGCTACACCTTC. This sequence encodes CASSENGFYGYTF.

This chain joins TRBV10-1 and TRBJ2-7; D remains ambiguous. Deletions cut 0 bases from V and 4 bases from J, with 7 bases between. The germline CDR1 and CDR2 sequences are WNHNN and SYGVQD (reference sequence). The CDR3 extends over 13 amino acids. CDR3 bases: TGCGCCAGCAGTGAGTCGATGATTTACGAGCAGTACTTC. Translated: CASSESMIYEQYF.

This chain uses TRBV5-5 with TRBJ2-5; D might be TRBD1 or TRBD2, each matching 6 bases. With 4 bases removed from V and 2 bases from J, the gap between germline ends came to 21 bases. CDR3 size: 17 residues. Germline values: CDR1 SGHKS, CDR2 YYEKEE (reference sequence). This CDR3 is CASSGRSWGAPQETQYF. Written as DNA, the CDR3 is TGTGCCAGCAGCGGTCGGAGCTGGGGGGCGCCTCAAGAGACCCAGTACTTC.

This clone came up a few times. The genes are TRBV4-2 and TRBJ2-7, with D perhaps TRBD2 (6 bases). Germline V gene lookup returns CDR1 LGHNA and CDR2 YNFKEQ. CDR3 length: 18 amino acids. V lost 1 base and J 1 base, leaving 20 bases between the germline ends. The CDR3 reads CASSQAVRTAGYSYEQYF. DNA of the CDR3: TGTGCCAGCAGCCAAGCCGTTAGGACTGCGGGGTATTCCTACGAGCAGTACTTC.

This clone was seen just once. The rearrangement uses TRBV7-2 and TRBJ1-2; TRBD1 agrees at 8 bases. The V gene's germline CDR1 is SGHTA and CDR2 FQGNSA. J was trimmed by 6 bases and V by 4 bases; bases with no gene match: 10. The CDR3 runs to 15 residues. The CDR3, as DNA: TGTGCCAGCAGCTCGAACAGGGGGAGTATAGATGGCTACACCTTC. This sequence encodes CASSSNRGSIDGYTF.

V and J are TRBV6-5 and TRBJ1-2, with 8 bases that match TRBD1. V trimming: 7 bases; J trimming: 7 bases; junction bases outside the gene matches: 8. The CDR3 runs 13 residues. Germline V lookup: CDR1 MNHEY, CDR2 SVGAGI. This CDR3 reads CASTSGQGFGYTF. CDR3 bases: TGTGCCAGCACCTCCGGACAGGGCTTTGGCTACACCTTC.

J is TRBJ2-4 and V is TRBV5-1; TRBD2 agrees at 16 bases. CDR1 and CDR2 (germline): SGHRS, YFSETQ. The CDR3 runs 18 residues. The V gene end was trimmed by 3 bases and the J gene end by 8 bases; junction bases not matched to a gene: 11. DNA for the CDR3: TGCGCCAGCAGCTCTCTCCCCGGGACTAGCGGGGGGGGTTACATTCAGTACTTC. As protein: CASSSLPGTSGGGYIQYF.

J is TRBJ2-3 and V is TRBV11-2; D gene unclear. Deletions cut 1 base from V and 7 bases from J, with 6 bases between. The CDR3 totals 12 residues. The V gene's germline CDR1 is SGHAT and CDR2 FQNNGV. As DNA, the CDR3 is TGTGCCAGCAGCTTAGTTATTAATACGCAGTATTTT. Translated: CASSLVINTQYF.

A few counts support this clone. DNA for the CDR3: TGTGCCAGCAAACAGGGAGGGTTGGACATTCAGTACTTC. Its translation: CASKQGGLDIQYF. The J gene is TRBJ2-4, the V gene TRBV7-2; D possibly corresponds to TRBD2 (7 bases). Germline CDR1 is SGHTA and CDR2 is FQGNSA. This CDR3 region has 13 residues. Trimming took off 7 bases at V and 8 bases at J, with 15 bases between the two ends.

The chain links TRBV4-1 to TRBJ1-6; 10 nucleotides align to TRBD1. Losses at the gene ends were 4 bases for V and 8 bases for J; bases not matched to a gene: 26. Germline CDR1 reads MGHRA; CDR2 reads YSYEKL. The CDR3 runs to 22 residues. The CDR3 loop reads CASSPTLSRGTGTGVLYSPLHF. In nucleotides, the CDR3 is TGCGCCAGCAGCCCTACCTTGTCCCGAGGAACCGGGACAGGGGTACTTTATTCACCCCTCCACTTT.

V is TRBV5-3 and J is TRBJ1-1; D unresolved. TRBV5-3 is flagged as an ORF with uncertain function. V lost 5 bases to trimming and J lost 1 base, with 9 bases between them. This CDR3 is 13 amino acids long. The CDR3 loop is CARRATSNTEAFF. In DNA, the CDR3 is TGTGCCAGAAGGGCCACATCGAACACTGAAGCTTTCTTT.

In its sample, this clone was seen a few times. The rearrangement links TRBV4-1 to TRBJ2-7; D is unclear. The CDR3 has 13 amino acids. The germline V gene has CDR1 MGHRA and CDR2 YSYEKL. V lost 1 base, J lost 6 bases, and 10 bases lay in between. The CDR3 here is CASSQGEEREQYF. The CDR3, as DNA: TGCGCCAGCAGCCAAGGAGAGGAGCGCGAGCAGTACTTC.